This passage covers 20 T cell receptor beta chains from one sample sequenced in a study of T cell responses to AZD1222 COVID-19 vaccine (dated by TCRdb to the early 2020s). The sample's time point, from its label and the paper: about 28 days (+/-7) after the second vaccine dose. The library was generated by the immunoSEQ multiplex PCR assay. TCRdb took over this immuneACCESS table, retaining in-frame rearrangements with V and J assigned. Such tables are incomplete; in checked studies, under half of the missing clones stem from an unresolved V gene, and the remainder is unexplained. Counted in this sample were more than 60,000 clones; 83% of them appeared once. The ten largest clones add up to under 1.5% of the sample. The material was peripheral blood, obtained 28 days after the second AZD1222 dose. The receptors originated from an adult who received the AZD1222 COVID-19 vaccine.

The gene calls are TRBV10-3 and TRBJ1-1; 9 nucleotides agree with TRBD1. CDR1 and CDR2 (germline): ENHRY, SYGVKD. J lost 1 base, V lost 5 bases, and 2 bases had no gene match. This CDR3 is 14 amino acids long. CDR3 nucleotides: TGTGCCATCAGTAACAGGGGGCGGAACACTGAAGCTTTCTTT. It translates to CAISNRGRNTEAFF.

This chain links TRBV6-5 with TRBJ2-2, with TRBD1 identical over 11 bases. V lost 5 bases to trimming and J lost 7 bases; unmatched junction nucleotides: 6. The germline gives CDR1 MNHEY, CDR2 SVGAGI. The CDR3 totals 15 residues. The chain's CDR3 is CASSRGQGAGGELFF. The CDR3 DNA reads as TGTGCCAGCAGTCGCGGACAGGGGGCCGGCGGGGAGCTGTTTTTT.

This rearrangement joins TRBV19 to TRBJ1-2; TRBD1 matches at 8 bases. J lost 4 bases, V lost 5 bases, and 6 bases had no gene match. The CDR3 is 14 residues long. Germline loops: CDR1 LNHDA, CDR2 SQIVND (reference sequence). This chain's CDR3 is CASSSGQASYGYTF. The DNA of the CDR3 is TGTGCCAGTAGTTCGGGACAGGCCAGCTATGGCTACACCTTC. Drawing the rest from reference TRBV19 and TRBJ1-2, the complete variable domain is DGGITQSPKYLFRKEGQNVTLSCEQNLNHDAMYWYRQDPGQGLRLIYYSQIVNDFQKGDIAEGYSVSREKKESFPLTVTSAQKNPTAFYLCASSSGQASYGYTFGSGTRLTVV.

The rearrangement links TRBV4-3 to TRBJ2-1, with 12 nucleotides matching TRBD2. This CDR3 is built from 21 residues. Germline V lookup: CDR1 LGHNA, CDR2 YSLEER. With V trimmed by 3 bases and J by 3 bases, 18 bases remained unmatched. The CDR3 loop reads CASSQAPPTGGLAGLYNEQFF. CDR3 nucleotides: TGCGCCAGCAGCCAGGCCCCCCCGACAGGGGGACTAGCGGGCCTCTACAATGAGCAGTTCTTC.

The J gene is TRBJ2-1, the V gene TRBV18; the D is unclear. Germline V gene lookup returns CDR1 KGHSH and CDR2 LQKENI. The CDR3 length is 13 residues. V was pared by 4 bases and J by 5 bases, with 9 bases between. CDR3 sequence (DNA): TGTGCCAGCTCACTCGCACCGGACAATGAGCAGTTCTTC. Protein product: CASSLAPDNEQFF. Supplemented by reference TRBV18 and TRBJ2-1, the full variable domain reads NAGVMQNPRHLVRRRGQEARLRCSPMKGHSHVYWYRQLPEEGLKFMVYLQKENIIDESGMPKERFSAEFPKEGPSILRIQQVVRGDSAAYFCASSLAPDNEQFFGPGTRLTVL.

The chain couples TRBV19 to TRBJ2-5, with 7 nucleotides matching TRBD1. This CDR3 comprises 16 residues. V gave up 5 bases and J gave up 5 bases; unmatched junction bases: 14. The V gene's germline CDR1 is LNHDA and CDR2 SQIVND (reference sequence). The CDR3 loop is CASSSGQSPGGETQYF. In DNA, the CDR3 is TGTGCCAGTAGTTCGGGACAGTCTCCCGGCGGGGAGACCCAGTACTTC.

The chain has TRBV3-1 (or the pseudogene TRBV3-2) and TRBJ1-5; no clear D. The CDR3 extends over 14 amino acids. Deletions cut 5 bases from V and 0 bases from J, with 8 bases between. Germline loops: CDR1 LGHDT, CDR2 YNNKEL (reference sequence). This CDR3 is CASSSQYSNQPQHF. The CDR3 bases are TGTGCCAGCAGCTCACAGTATAGCAATCAGCCCCAGCATTTT.

V gene TRBV4-2 combines with J gene TRBJ2-7; 7 bases are shared with TRBD1. In germline, CDR1 is LGHNA, CDR2 YNFKEQ. With V trimmed by 4 bases and J by 2 bases, 5 bases remained unmatched. This CDR3 is 14 amino acids long. In nucleotides, the CDR3 is TGTGCCAGCAGCCTACCGGGACAGCCCTACGAGCAGTACTTC. Translation: CASSLPGQPYEQYF.

This clone showed up just a few times. V and J are TRBV27 and TRBJ1-5; 7 bases agree with TRBD1. The V gene's germline CDR1 is MNHEY and CDR2 SMNVEV (reference sequence). V shed 0 bases, J shed 4 bases, and the junction held 6 bases outside the gene matches. CDR3 length: 16 amino acids. CDR3: CASSLSGTAINQPQHF. The DNA of the CDR3 is TGTGCCAGCAGTTTATCGGGGACAGCCATTAATCAGCCCCAGCATTTT.

The gene calls are TRBV5-4 and TRBJ2-3; D call uncertain. The CDR3 loop spans 16 amino acids. Trimming stripped 4 bases from V and 2 bases from J, with 17 bases between. CDR1 is SGHNT and CDR2 is YYREEE in the germline V gene (reference sequence). The chain's CDR3 is CASSPRIEPYTDTQYF. DNA of the CDR3: TGTGCCAGCAGCCCCCGGATAGAGCCCTACACAGATACGCAGTATTTT.

J is TRBJ2-3 and V is TRBV30; 7 bases line up with TRBD2. Trimming removed 7 bases from V and 3 bases from J; junction bases left unmatched: 13. CDR1 and CDR2 from the germline V gene are GTSNPN and SVGIG (reference sequence). This CDR3 spans 15 amino acids. The DNA of the CDR3 is TGTGCCTACGCCCGGCGGGCGGGAGCTACAGATACGCAGTATTTT. This encodes CAYARRAGATDTQYF.

The V call is TRBV4-3, the J call TRBJ1-4; no firm D call. The germline V and J ends were trimmed by 0 bases and 7 bases, with 12 bases remaining between them. The CDR3 covers 15 residues. Germline CDR1 LGHNA, CDR2 YSLEER. The CDR3 reads CASSQDLGRGEKLFF. The CDR3 coding sequence is TGCGCCAGCAGCCAAGATTTAGGGCGAGGTGAAAAACTGTTTTTT.

V is TRBV5-1 and J is TRBJ2-1, with 11 positions matching TRBD2. Germline V gene sequence: CDR1 SGHRS, CDR2 YFSETQ. CDR3 size: 21 residues. V shed 1 base and J 0 bases; nucleotides not matched to a gene: 15. The CDR3 DNA reads as TGCGCCAGCAGCTTGCCCCCATCGGGACTAGCGGCTTTAAACTCCTACAATGAGCAGTTCTTC. This encodes CASSLPPSGLAALNSYNEQFF.

The chain couples TRBV30 to TRBJ1-5; no clear D gene. Germline lookup yields CDR1 GTSNPN and CDR2 SVGIG (reference sequence). Deletions cut 0 bases from V and 9 bases from J, with 12 bases between. The CDR3 runs 13 residues. As DNA, the CDR3 is TGTGCCTGGAGTGTAAGGGTCACGGGGCCCCAGCATTTT. The encoded protein is CAWSVRVTGPQHF.

The chain's CDR3 is CASSSNAGTGVRGDQPQHF. The CDR3, as DNA: TGTGCCAGCAGTTCAAACGCCGGGACAGGGGTACGGGGGGATCAGCCCCAGCATTTT. The chain has TRBV28 and TRBJ1-5; 10 bases map to TRBD1. The CDR3 is 19 amino acids. The V gene's germline CDR1 is MDHEN and CDR2 SYDVKM. The ends lost 4 bases at V and 5 bases at J; junction bases unmatched: 17.

As to this clone: The sample has other DNA sequences that encode this CDR3 too. The genes are TRBV7-9 and TRBJ1-5, with D possibly being TRBD1 (6 bases). Germline CDR1 SEHNR, CDR2 FQNEAQ (reference sequence). The CDR3 has 14 residues. V lost 5 bases, J lost 6 bases, and 14 bases lay in between. CDR3 in amino acids: CASSPHREGQPQHF. The DNA of the CDR3 is TGTGCCAGCAGCCCTCACAGGGAGGGTCAGCCCCAGCATTTT.

The chain joins TRBV21-1 to TRBJ2-1. TRBV21-1 is shown as a pseudogene. This CDR3 is 18 amino acids long. The CDR3 loop reads CASSTRDPRTPKYNEQFF. The DNA of the CDR3 is TGTGCCAGCAGCACAAGGGACCCCCGTACCCCGAAATACAATGAGCAGTTCTTC.

J is TRBJ2-3 and V is TRBV9; the match to TRBD1 covers 8 bases. The CDR3 loop spans 16 amino acids. J was trimmed by 2 bases and V by 4 bases; bases with no gene match: 9. Germline lookup yields CDR1 SGDLS and CDR2 YYNGEE. Written as DNA, the CDR3 is TGTGCCAGCAGCTCAATGGACAGGGTGGACACAGATACGCAGTATTTT. Translated, it gives CASSSMDRVDTDTQYF.

V usage is TRBV7-9 and J usage is TRBJ2-7, with D possibly being TRBD1 (7 bases). Germline values: CDR1 SEHNR, CDR2 FQNEAQ (reference sequence). The CDR3 is made up of 15 amino acids. V was clipped by 0 bases and J by 2 bases, with 11 bases between them. The CDR3 sequence is CASSLAQGGTYEQYF. The CDR3 nucleotides read TGTGCCAGCAGCTTAGCCCAGGGGGGTACCTACGAGCAGTACTTC.

The chain couples TRBV19 to TRBJ1-1, with TRBD1 matching over 8 bases. J gave up 4 bases and V 6 bases, and 7 bases lay outside the gene matches. The CDR3 has 14 residues. Germline values: CDR1 LNHDA, CDR2 SQIVND (reference sequence). This chain's CDR3 is CASRKQGEGTEAFF. The CDR3 DNA is TGTGCCAGTAGGAAACAGGGGGAAGGCACTGAAGCTTTCTTT. The full variable domain, its missing parts supplied by reference TRBV19 and TRBJ1-1, is DGGITQSPKYLFRKEGQNVTLSCEQNLNHDAMYWYRQDPGQGLRLIYYSQIVNDFQKGDIAEGYSVSREKKESFPLTVTSAQKNPTAFYLCASRKQGEGTEAFFGQGTRLTVV.